This TCR beta chain was sequenced during a study of regulatory T cells in long-lasting Graves disease. This clonotype was counted ten times or more. Combining iRepertoire HTBI primers with Arm-PCR of CDR3 regions, the authors built TCR beta libraries. TCRdb reprocessed the multiplex PCR reads with MiXCR, giving one entry per CDR3 protein. Seen here are roughly 320,000 distinct CDR3 sequences, 16% observed once, and the top ten hold roughly 27%. CDR3 length equals 15 residues. Germline V lookup: CDR1 SGHNT, CDR2 YYREEE (reference sequence). Trimming removed 2 bases at V and 5 bases at J, with 17 bases between. Documented time point: newly diagnosed GD, antithyroid drugs for less than 3 months. The TCR library was made from RNA extracted from PBMCs. These data also formed part of another study, on T cells in Graves' hyperthyroidism and ophthalmopathy. According to that study: Hyperthyroidism of Graves' type that showed no ophthalmopathy progression within 18 months was stable.

The sequence derives from a man aged 35 to 55 with Graves disease. The V call is TRBV5-4, the J call TRBJ2-7; D may match TRBD1 or TRBD2 (5 bases each). The material was peripheral blood mononuclear cells (PBMCs), obtained at new diagnosis, from a patient treated with antithyroid drugs. CDR3 amino acids: CASSFGAQAGNEQYF. The CDR3 DNA follows: TGTGCCAGCAGCTTCGGGGCGCAGGCGGGCAACGAGCAGTACTTC.